This TCR beta chain is from a study of response to subunit inactivated influenza vaccine. TCRdb re-called the RT-PCR reads with MiXCR, one entry per CDR3 protein. Of about 480,000 distinct CDR3 sequences listed, 10% to 15% were seen once; the top ten hold 10% to 15%. This clonotype was counted between two and nine times. The clonotype was recovered from a man aged 50-60 years who received an inactivated influenza vaccine. Source: PBMCs from blood, taken roughly 45 days after vaccination.

The DNA of the CDR3 is TGTGCCAGCAGCTTAAGTGTGGAAGATACGCAGTATTTT. Residues: CASSLSVEDTQYF. The rearrangement links TRBV7-3 to TRBJ2-3; no clear D. CDR1 is SGHTA, CDR2 FQGTGA, per germline. The V gene lost 1 base and the J gene lost 5 bases, with 7 bases spanning the gap. The CDR3 extends over 13 amino acids. Combining the CDR3 with reference TRBV7-3 and TRBJ2-3 gives the whole variable domain GAGVSQTPSNKVTEKGKYVELRCDPISGHTALYWYRQSLGQGPEFLIYFQGTGAADDSGLPNDRFFAVRPEGSVSTLKIQRTERGDSAVYLCASSLSVEDTQYFGPGTRLTVL.